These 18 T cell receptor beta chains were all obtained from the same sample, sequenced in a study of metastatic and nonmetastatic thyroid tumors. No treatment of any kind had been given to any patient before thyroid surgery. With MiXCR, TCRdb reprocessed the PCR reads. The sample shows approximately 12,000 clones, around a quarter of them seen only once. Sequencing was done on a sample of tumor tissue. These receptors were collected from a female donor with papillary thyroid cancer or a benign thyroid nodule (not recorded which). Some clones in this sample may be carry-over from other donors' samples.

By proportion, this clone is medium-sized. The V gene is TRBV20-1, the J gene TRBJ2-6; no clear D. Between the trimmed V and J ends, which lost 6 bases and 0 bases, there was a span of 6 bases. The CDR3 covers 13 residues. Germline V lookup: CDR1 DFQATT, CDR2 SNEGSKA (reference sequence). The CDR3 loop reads CSAINSGANVLTF. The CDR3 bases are TGCAGTGCCATTAACTCTGGGGCCAACGTCCTGACTTTC.

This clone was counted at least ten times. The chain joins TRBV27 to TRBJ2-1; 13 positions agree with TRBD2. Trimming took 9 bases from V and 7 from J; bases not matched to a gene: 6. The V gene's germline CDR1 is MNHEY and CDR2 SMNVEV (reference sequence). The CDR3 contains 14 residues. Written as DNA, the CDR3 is TGTGCCAGATCCGGACTAGCGGGAGAAAATGAGCAGTTCTTC. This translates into CARSGLAGENEQFF.

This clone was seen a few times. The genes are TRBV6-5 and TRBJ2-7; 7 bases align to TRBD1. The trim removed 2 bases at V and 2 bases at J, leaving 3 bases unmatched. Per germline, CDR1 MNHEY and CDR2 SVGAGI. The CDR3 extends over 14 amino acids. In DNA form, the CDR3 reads TGTGCCAGCAGTTACGGGACAGATCCCTACGAGCAGTACTTC. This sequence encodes CASSYGTDPYEQYF.

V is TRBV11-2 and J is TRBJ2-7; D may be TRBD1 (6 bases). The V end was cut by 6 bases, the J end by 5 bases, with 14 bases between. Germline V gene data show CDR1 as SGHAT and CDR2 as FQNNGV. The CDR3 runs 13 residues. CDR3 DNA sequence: TGTGCCAGCAGAGCAACAGGGTTCCACGAGCAGTACGTC. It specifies CASRATGFHEQYV.

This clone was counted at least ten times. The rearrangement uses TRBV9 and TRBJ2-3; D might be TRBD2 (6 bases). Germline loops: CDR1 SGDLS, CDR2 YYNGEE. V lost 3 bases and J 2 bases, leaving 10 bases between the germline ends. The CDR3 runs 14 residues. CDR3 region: CASSGGLITDTQYF. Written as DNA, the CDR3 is TGTGCCAGCAGCGGAGGACTAATCACAGATACGCAGTATTTT.

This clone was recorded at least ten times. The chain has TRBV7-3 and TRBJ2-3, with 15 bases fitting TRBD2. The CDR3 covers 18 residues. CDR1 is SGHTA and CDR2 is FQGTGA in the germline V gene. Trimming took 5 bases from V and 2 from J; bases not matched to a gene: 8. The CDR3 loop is CASSLKGLAGGPTDTQYF. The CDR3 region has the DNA TGTGCCAGCAGCCTAAAGGGACTAGCGGGAGGACCCACAGATACGCAGTATTTT.

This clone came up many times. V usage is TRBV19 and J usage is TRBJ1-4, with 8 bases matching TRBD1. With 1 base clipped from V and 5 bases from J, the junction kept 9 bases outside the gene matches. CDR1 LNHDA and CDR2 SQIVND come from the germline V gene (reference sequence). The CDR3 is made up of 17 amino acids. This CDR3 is CASSIGARGLRNEKLFF. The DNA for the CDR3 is TGTGCCAGTAGTATAGGGGCCAGGGGGCTTCGGAATGAAAAACTGTTTTTT.

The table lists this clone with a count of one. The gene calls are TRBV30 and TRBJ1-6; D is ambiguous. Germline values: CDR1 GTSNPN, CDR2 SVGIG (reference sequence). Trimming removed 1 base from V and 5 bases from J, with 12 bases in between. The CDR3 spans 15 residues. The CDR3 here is CAWSARTGHNSPLHF. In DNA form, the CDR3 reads TGTGCCTGGAGTGCTAGGACTGGGCATAATTCACCCCTCCACTTT.

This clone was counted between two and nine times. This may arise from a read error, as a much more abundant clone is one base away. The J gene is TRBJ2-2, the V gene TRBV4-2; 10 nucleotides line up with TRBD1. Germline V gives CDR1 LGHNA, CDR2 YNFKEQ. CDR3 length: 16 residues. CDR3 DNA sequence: TGTGCCGGCAGCCCACCGGGACAGGGGTTAACCGGGGGGCTGTTTTTT. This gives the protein CAGSPPGQGLTGGLFF.

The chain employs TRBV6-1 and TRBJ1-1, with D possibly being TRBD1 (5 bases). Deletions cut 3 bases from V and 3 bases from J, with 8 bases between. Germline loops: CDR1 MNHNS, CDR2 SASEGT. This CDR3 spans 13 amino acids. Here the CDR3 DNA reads TGTGCCAGCAGTGAGGGGGTTTACACTGAAGCTTTCTTT. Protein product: CASSEGVYTEAFF.

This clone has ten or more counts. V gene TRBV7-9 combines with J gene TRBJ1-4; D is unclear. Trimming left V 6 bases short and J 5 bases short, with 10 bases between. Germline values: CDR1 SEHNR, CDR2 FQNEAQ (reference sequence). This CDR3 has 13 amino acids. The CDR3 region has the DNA TGTGCCAGCAGAATTCTTAACAATGAAAAACTGTTTTTT. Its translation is CASRILNNEKLFF. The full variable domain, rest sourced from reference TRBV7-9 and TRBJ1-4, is DTGVSQNPRHKITKRGQNVTFRCDPISEHNRLYWYRQTLGQGPEFLTYFQNEAQLEKSRLLSDRFSAERPKGSFSTLEIQRTEQGDSAMYLCASRILNNEKLFFGSGTQLSVL.

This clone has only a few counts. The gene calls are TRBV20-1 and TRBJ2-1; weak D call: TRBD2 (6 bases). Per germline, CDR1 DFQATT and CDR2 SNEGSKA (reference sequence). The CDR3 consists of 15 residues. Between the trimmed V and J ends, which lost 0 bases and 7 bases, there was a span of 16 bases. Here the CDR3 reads CSARDPRLEWNEQFF. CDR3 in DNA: TGCAGTGCTAGAGATCCGAGACTAGAGTGGAATGAGCAGTTCTTC.

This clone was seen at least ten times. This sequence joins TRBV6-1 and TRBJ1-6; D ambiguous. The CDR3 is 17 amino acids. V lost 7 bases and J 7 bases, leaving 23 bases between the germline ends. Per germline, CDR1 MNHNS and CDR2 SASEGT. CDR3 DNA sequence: TGTGCCAGCACATTAGTACAAGCTCTCTCGGACAATTCACCCCTCCACTTT. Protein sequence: CASTLVQALSDNSPLHF.

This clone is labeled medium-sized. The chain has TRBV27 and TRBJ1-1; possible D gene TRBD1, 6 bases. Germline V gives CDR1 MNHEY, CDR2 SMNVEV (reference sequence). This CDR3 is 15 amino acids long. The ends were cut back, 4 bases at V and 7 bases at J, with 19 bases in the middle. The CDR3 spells CASSSPRTGIGEAFF. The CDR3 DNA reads TGTGCCAGCAGTTCCCCCAGAACAGGGATAGGTGAAGCTTTCTTT.

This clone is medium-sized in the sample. CDR3 DNA sequence: TGTGCCAGCAGTGCCACACAGGGTATGAACACTGAAGCTTTCTTT. Its protein is CASSATQGMNTEAFF. The V call is TRBV2, the J call TRBJ1-1, with a weak D call TRBD1 (6 bases). This CDR3 region has 15 residues. Trimming removed 4 bases from V and 0 bases from J, with 12 bases in between. Germline CDR1 SNHLY, CDR2 FYNNEI.

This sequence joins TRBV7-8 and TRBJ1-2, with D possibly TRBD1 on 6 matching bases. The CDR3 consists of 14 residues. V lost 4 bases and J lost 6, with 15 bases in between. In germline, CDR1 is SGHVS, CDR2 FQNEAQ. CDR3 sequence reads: CASSSLGGADGYTF. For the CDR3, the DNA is TGTGCCAGCAGCTCCCTAGGGGGGGCGGATGGCTACACCTTC.

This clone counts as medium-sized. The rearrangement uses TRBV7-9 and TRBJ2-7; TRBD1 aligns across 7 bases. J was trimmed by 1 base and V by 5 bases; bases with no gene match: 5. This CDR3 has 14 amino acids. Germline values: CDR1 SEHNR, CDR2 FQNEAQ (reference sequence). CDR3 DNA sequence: TGTGCCAGCAGCGACCCGGGACAGTCCTACGAGCAGTACTTC. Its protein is CASSDPGQSYEQYF. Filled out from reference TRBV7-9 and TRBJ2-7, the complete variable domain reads DTGVSQNPRHKITKRGQNVTFRCDPISEHNRLYWYRQTLGQGPEFLTYFQNEAQLEKSRLLSDRFSAERPKGSFSTLEIQRTEQGDSAMYLCASSDPGQSYEQYFGPGTRLTVT.

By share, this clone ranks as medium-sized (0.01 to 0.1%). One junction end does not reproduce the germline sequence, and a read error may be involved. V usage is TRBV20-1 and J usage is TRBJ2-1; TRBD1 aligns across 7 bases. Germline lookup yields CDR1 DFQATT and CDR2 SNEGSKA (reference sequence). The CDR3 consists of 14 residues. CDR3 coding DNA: TGCAGTGCTCGAGACAACAGGGGTAGCAATGAGCAGTTCTTC. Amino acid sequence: CSARDNRGSNEQFF.